Listed below are T cell receptor beta chains from one sample, sequenced in a study of blood T cell repertoires in COVID-19. Clones were read by immunoSEQ multiplex PCR, and TCRdb kept only the in-frame ones, dropping some. The table includes 210,000 or so clones, almost 90% detected once. The sequencing sample was made of peripheral blood. The receptors were gathered from a woman aged 55-75 years with acute or convalescent COVID-19. CDR3s include the opening cysteine and the closing phenylalanine or tryptophan. The D gene is left open where the match is weak. The listing skips clone size in some rows; elsewhere it reads once, few, many or a size class.

j_call: TRBJ2-7
v_call: TRBV7-8
d_call: TRBD2
clone_size: .
cdr3_length: 15
cdr3_aa: CASRKRGGRSYEQYF
cdr3_nt: TGTGCCAGCAGAAAGCGGGGGGGTCGCTCCTACGAGCAGTACTTC

j_call: TRBJ2-7
v_call: TRBV15
d_call: TRBD1
clone_size: few
cdr3_length: 15
cdr3_aa: CATSSDRGPPYEQYF
cdr3_nt: TGTGCCACCAGCAGCGACAGGGGTCCCCCCTACGAGCAGTACTTC

j_call: TRBJ1-6
v_call: TRBV10-3
d_call: TRBD1
clone_size: once
cdr3_length: 14
cdr3_aa: CAIGLTGPNSPLHF
cdr3_nt: TGTGCCATCGGGTTGACAGGGCCGAATTCACCCCTCCACTTT

j_call: TRBJ1-2
v_call: TRBV6-4
d_call: .
clone_size: .
cdr3_length: 15
cdr3_aa: CASSASLTGNYGYTF
cdr3_nt: TGTGCCAGCAGTGCCTCACTCACAGGGAACTATGGCTACACCTTC

j_call: TRBJ1-6
v_call: TRBV28
d_call: .
clone_size: .
cdr3_length: 17
cdr3_aa: CASSLGGGKSYNSPLHF
cdr3_nt: TGTGCCAGCAGTTTAGGGGGGGGGAAGTCCTATAATTCACCCCTCCACTTT

j_call: TRBJ2-3
v_call: TRBV28
d_call: TRBD1
clone_size: .
cdr3_length: 16
cdr3_aa: CASSPSRDSFTDTQYF
cdr3_nt: TGTGCCAGCAGTCCCAGTCGGGACAGCTTCACAGATACGCAGTATTTT

j_call: TRBJ2-3
v_call: TRBV10-2
d_call: TRBD1
clone_size: .
cdr3_length: 14
cdr3_aa: CASSRDRGYDTQYF
cdr3_nt: TGCGCCAGCAGCCGGGACAGGGGGTATGATACGCAGTATTTT

j_call: TRBJ1-1
v_call: TRBV5-4
d_call: .
clone_size: .
cdr3_length: 14
cdr3_aa: CASSSPERNTEAFF
cdr3_nt: TGTGCCAGCAGCTCCCCGGAGCGAAACACTGAAGCTTTCTTT

j_call: TRBJ2-5
v_call: TRBV15
d_call: TRBD1
clone_size: .
cdr3_length: 16
cdr3_aa: CATSRGDRVPAETQYF
cdr3_nt: TGTGCCACCAGCAGAGGGGACAGGGTCCCAGCAGAGACCCAGTACTTC

j_call: TRBJ1-5
v_call: TRBV28
d_call: .
clone_size: .
cdr3_length: 15
cdr3_aa: CASSLLGRVNQPQHF
cdr3_nt: TGTGCCAGCAGTCTTCTGGGGCGCGTCAATCAGCCCCAGCATTTT

j_call: TRBJ2-1
v_call: TRBV6-1
d_call: .
clone_size: .
cdr3_length: 16
cdr3_aa: CASSERQLSSYNEQFF
cdr3_nt: TGTGCCAGCAGTGAGAGACAGCTTAGCTCCTACAATGAGCAGTTCTTC